Listed here are 3 T cell receptor beta chains from one sample, sequenced in a study of cytomegalovirus exposure and HLA in healthy donors (dated by TCRdb to 2017 to 2019). The library came from the immunoSEQ multiplex PCR assay. For the multiplex PCR, a mixture combining 60 forward primers for TCR Vbeta segments and 13 reverse primers for TCR Jbeta segments was used. TCRdb stores this immuneACCESS table with in-frame sequences only. Part of the clones is absent; in the studies checked, under half of the shortfall reflects unresolved V genes, and no reason is known for the rest. The table kept for this sample lists 200,000 to 250,000 clones. The ten largest clones add up to about 1.1% of the sample. The sample consisted of PBMCs. These receptors came from a girl aged 2 to 10 in good health and CMV-seropositive.

This chain uses TRBV6-4 with TRBJ2-1, with TRBD2 as a possible D gene (6 bases). Per the germline V gene, CDR1 is MRHNA and CDR2 is SNTAGT. This CDR3 is built from 15 residues. Trimming removed 4 bases from V and 6 bases from J, with 16 bases in between. Here the CDR3 reads CASSGAGTFGNEQFF. The CDR3 DNA follows: TGTGCCAGCAGTGGGGCGGGAACTTTTGGCAATGAGCAGTTCTTC.

This rearrangement joins TRBV7-3 to TRBJ2-3; 10 bases match TRBD2. The germline V gene has CDR1 SGHTA and CDR2 FQGTGA. The junction had 2 bases not matched to a gene; V was cut back by 0 bases and J by 2 bases. This CDR3 contains 16 residues. The CDR3 sequence: CASSLTGTSDTDTQYF. DNA for the CDR3: TGTGCCAGCAGCTTAACAGGGACTAGCGACACAGATACGCAGTATTTT.

This chain uses TRBV6-5 with TRBJ1-4; the D gene is possibly TRBD1 (5 bases). The V gene's germline CDR1 is MNHEY and CDR2 SVGAGI. V was cut by 5 bases and J by 7 bases, with 11 bases left in between. The CDR3 covers 13 residues. In DNA, the CDR3 is TGTGCCAGCAGTCGCGGGGGAAGTGAAAAACTGTTTTTT. Amino acid sequence: CASSRGGSEKLFF.